Listed below are T cell receptor beta chains from one sample, sequenced in a study of T cell changes during pregnancy in multiple sclerosis. Sequenced by immunoSEQ multiplex PCR; TCRdb stores in-frame clones only, minus some. The data hold 35,000 to 50,000 clones, with approximately 90% observed a single time. Sequencing was performed on CD4+ T cells from peripheral blood mononuclear cells, taken in the second trimester of pregnancy. These receptors all stem from a female donor with multiple sclerosis, enrolled in a pregnancy study. Both conserved end residues are part of each CDR3. The D gene is left open where the match is weak. Size values are once, few and many counts, or a class for expanded clones, and some rows have none.

J	D	size	V	DNA	CDR3
TRBJ2-2	-	once	TRBV14	TGTGCCAGCAGCCCCCTCCCTAGCCCCGGCGGGGAGCTGTTTTTT	CASSPLPSPGGELFF
TRBJ2-7	TRBD1	-	TRBV28	TGTGCCAGCAGTCTGGCGGACAGGGGAGGCGAGCAGTACTTC	CASSLADRGGEQYF
TRBJ2-1	TRBD2	-	TRBV4-2	TGTGCCAGCAGCTCGATAGCGGGGGCCTACAATGAGCAGTTCTTC	CASSSIAGAYNEQFF
TRBJ2-1	TRBD2	-	TRBV9	TGTGCCAGCAGCGCGGATAGCGGGAGGGCCAGCTCCTACAATGAGCAGTTCTTC	CASSADSGRASSYNEQFF
TRBJ1-5	-	-	TRBV7-8	TGTGCCAGCAGCTTATACCGGGACGGGAGTCAGCCCCAGCATTTT	CASSLYRDGSQPQHF
TRBJ2-7	-	few	TRBV2	TGTGCCAGCAGTGAAGGGACTGACTACGAGCAGTACTTC	CASSEGTDYEQYF
TRBJ1-3	TRBD1	few	TRBV2	TGTGCCAGCAGTTTTTTTCAGGGGGCGATCAGCAACTCTGGAAACACCATATATTTT	CASSFFQGAISNSGNTIYF
TRBJ1-2	TRBD1	-	TRBV7-2	TGTGCCAGCAGCTTAATGGGTAGAGGGGGCGATGGCTACACCTTC	CASSLMGRGGDGYTF
TRBJ1-1	-	-	TRBV21-1	TGTGCCAGCAGCCGAGGAAGTAACACTGAAGCTTTCTTT	CASSRGSNTEAFF
TRBJ2-2	-	-	TRBV28	TGTGCCAGCAGTTTTCCGGGAGCCACCGGGGAGCTGTTTTTT	CASSFPGATGELFF
TRBJ2-3	TRBD2	-	TRBV11-3	TGTGCCAGCAGCATGGGACTAGCGGGAGGGTATACGCAGTATTTT	CASSMGLAGGYTQYF
TRBJ1-2	-	-	TRBV28	TGTGCCAGCAGTTTGGGGGCTTGGGGCGGCTACACCTTC	CASSLGAWGGYTF
TRBJ1-3	-	-	TRBV6-5	TGTGCCAGCAGCCGGGATGAAGGAAACACCATATATTTT	CASSRDEGNTIYF
TRBJ2-1	TRBD2	once	TRBV28	TGTGCCAGCAGCCCAGTGAGCGGGAGGGCTCTCAATGAGCAGTTCTTC	CASSPVSGRALNEQFF
TRBJ1-1	-	few	TRBV19	TGTGCCAGTAGTACCCGGGTCGAAGCTTTCTTT	CASSTRVEAFF
TRBJ2-1	TRBD1	-	TRBV28	TGTGCCAGCAGACAGGGGGCAGGATATGAGCAGTTCTTC	CASRQGAGYEQFF
TRBJ2-3	TRBD2	-	TRBV7-3	TGTGCCAGCAAAGAGGCTCTAGCGGGTAGAGATACGCAGTATTTT	CASKEALAGRDTQYF
TRBJ2-7	TRBD2	-	TRBV19	TGTGCCAGTAGCAGCGGGAGGGCCCCTCGTAACGAGCAGTACTTC	CASSSGRAPRNEQYF
TRBJ2-5	-	-	TRBV7-8	TGTGCCAGCAGCTCCAGACAGGCGGTGACCCAGTACTTC	CASSSRQAVTQYF
TRBJ2-2	TRBD2	-	TRBV5-1	TGCGCCAGCAGCTTCGCTAGCGGGTTCGCCGCGAACACCGGGGAGCTGTTTTTT	CASSFASGFAANTGELFF
TRBJ2-7	-	-	TRBV7-2	TGTGCCAGCAGCGTATCCCACGGGACAAGCCTTTACGAGCAGTACTTC	CASSVSHGTSLYEQYF
TRBJ2-1	TRBD2	-	TRBV19	TGTGCCAGTAGTCTGCGGACTAGCGGGAGCCGGTACAATGAGCAGTTCTTC	CASSLRTSGSRYNEQFF
TRBJ2-7	-	-	TRBV10-3	TGTGCCATCAGTAGCGGGTTCGCCTACGAGCAGTACTTC	CAISSGFAYEQYF
TRBJ2-5	TRBD2	once	TRBV2	TGTGCCAGCAGGGCTAGCGGGAGGGCCGTAGAGACCCAGTACTTC	CASRASGRAVETQYF
TRBJ2-5	-	-	TRBV30	TGTGCCTGGACCTCTCAAGAGACCCAGTACTTC	CAWTSQETQYF
TRBJ2-1	TRBD2	few	TRBV5-4	TGTGCCAGCAGCTTTTTTGGTCTAGCGGGAGGCCGAGGGGAGTTCTTC	CASSFFGLAGGRGEFF
TRBJ1-2	-	-	TRBV14	TGTGCCAGCAGCCAAGCCAGCTATGGCTACACCTTC	CASSQASYGYTF
TRBJ2-7	TRBD2	-	TRBV27	TGTGCCAGCAGGACTAGCGGGAGGGCCGAGCAGTACTTC	CASRTSGRAEQYF
TRBJ2-1	TRBD2	-	TRBV18	TGTGCCAGCTCACCAGGTCCGGGAGGGGTGGAGCAGTTCTTC	CASSPGPGGVEQFF
TRBJ2-7	TRBD2	-	TRBV28	TGTGCCAGCACCCTTAGCGGGAGTCGGTCCTACGAGCAGTACTTC	CASTLSGSRSYEQYF
TRBJ2-7	TRBD2	-	TRBV6-5	TGTGCCAGCAGTCCGCCCGCGGGGGGGCAGTACTTC	CASSPPAGGQYF
TRBJ2-1	-	once	TRBV12-2	TGTGCAAGTCGCTTCGGGACTAGCGGGAGAGCTTGGGACAATGAGCAGTTCTTC	CASRFGTSGRAWDNEQFF
TRBJ2-3	-	-	TRBV2	TGTGCCAGCAGTGACCGACAGTATTCCACAGATACGCAGTATTTT	CASSDRQYSTDTQYF
TRBJ2-3	-	-	TRBV9	TGTGCCAGCAGCGTACTAGGGGCAGCCGGCACAGATACGCAGTATTTT	CASSVLGAAGTDTQYF
TRBJ1-2	TRBD1	-	TRBV28	TGTGCCAGCAGTCTGACAGGGGCGGATGGCTACACCTTC	CASSLTGADGYTF
TRBJ2-7	TRBD1	once	TRBV7-8	TGTGCCAGCAGACCCCGACAGGGTTCCGAGCAGTACTTC	CASRPRQGSEQYF
TRBJ2-1	TRBD2	-	TRBV13	TGTGCCAGCAGCTTAGGCGGGGTACTAGCGGGAGGGCCGGGGTCCTACAATGAGCAGTTCTTC	CASSLGGVLAGGPGSYNEQFF
TRBJ1-2	TRBD1	-	TRBV6-5	TGTGCCAGCCAAAAGGGGACAGGGGGTAACTATGGCTACACCTTC	CASQKGTGGNYGYTF
TRBJ1-1	-	-	TRBV6-1	TGTGCCAGCAGTGTCGAAGGGGGTGGCACTGAAGCTTTCTTT	CASSVEGGGTEAFF
TRBJ2-7	-	-	TRBV13	TGTGCCAGCAGCCTACTCGGCTCCTACGAGCAGTACTTC	CASSLLGSYEQYF
TRBJ1-5	-	-	TRBV28	TGTGCCAGCAGTTTCCTGACAGCATCGAGCAATCAGCCCCAGCATTTT	CASSFLTASSNQPQHF
TRBJ2-7	-	-	TRBV4-2	TGTGCCAGCAGCCAAGATGTGTCAGGGAACTACGAGCAGTACTTC	CASSQDVSGNYEQYF
TRBJ2-3	-	-	TRBV5-8	TGTGCCAGCAGCTTGGAACAGGGAAGGAGCACAGATACGCAGTATTTT	CASSLEQGRSTDTQYF
TRBJ2-7	-	-	TRBV28	TGTGCCAGCAGTACGTACCTAGCTGAGCAGTACTTC	CASSTYLAEQYF
TRBJ2-1	TRBD1	-	TRBV5-4	TGTGCCAGCAGCCCGGGACAGGGGTCCAATGAGCAGTTCTTC	CASSPGQGSNEQFF
TRBJ2-7	-	-	TRBV5-5	TGTGCCAGCAGCGTAAAAATCTACGAGCAGTACTTC	CASSVKIYEQYF